This entry concerns a single TCR beta chain. This clonotype was recorded at least ten times. There is no known antigen for this receptor. Base qualities are not recorded, but no much larger clone differs from it by a single base. This record comes from a study of T cells in Graves' hyperthyroidism and ophthalmopathy (dated by TCRdb to between 2018 and 2021). Background for the entire study: Peripheral blood samples were taken at initial diagnosis, before any treatment was given. To identify TCR V-J signatures that set the groups apart, the researchers used a discovery cohort of 100 patients, made up of under 50 with Graves' ophthalmopathy and some 58 with stable Graves' hyperthyroidism. Prospective prediction of ophthalmopathy was tested in an independent validation cohort consisting of 18 to 20 hyperthyroidism patients and some 16 patients who later progressed to ophthalmopathy. For training and testing, the 80 to 100 patients in the discovery cohort were randomly divided in a 7:3 ratio. Thyroid tissue and blood T-cell repertoires from over 5 Graves' hyperthyroidism patients were also compared in the study. After sampling, hyperthyroidism patients received methimazole starting at 30 mg daily, and ophthalmopathy patients received high-dose intravenous methylprednisolone. The paper reports TCR Vbeta CDR3 sequencing of some 140 peripheral blood samples: around 45 ophthalmopathy, some 80 hyperthyroidism and around 17 progressor patients. The full study reports these points: Blood samples also contained most of the expanded thyroid clonotypes (frequency above 0.001), which suggests that blood repertoires may reflect thyroid immune responses. In validation, the model predicted progression to ophthalmopathy with around 71% sensitivity and roughly 72% specificity, a median of about six months before onset. Ophthalmopathy was separated from stable hyperthyroidism by a 13 V-J signature model, with around 90% sensitivity and roughly 81% specificity obtained in cross-validation and 80%/75% obtained in testing. Sample size was not statistically predetermined, and investigators were not blinded to group allocation.

The TCR beta CDR3 regions were amplified from the RNA transcripts. A first-round RT-PCR of the TCR CDR3 used the HTBI primer set with the Qiagen OneStep RT-PCR kit. Libraries were constructed in a second round of multiplex PCR, after which size selection and purification were carried out. The libraries were sequenced on an Illumina HiSeq2000 using paired-end 100 bp reads. As for how the authors treated the data: SOAPnuke was used to process the raw data, removing reads that contained adapters or uncalled bases, had a mean Phred below 15, or lacked an exact match to the constant primer or identifier. COPE v1.2.5 was used to merge high-quality paired reads, and clonotypes were defined as unique nucleotide sequences. MiTCR v1.1 was used to align clonotypes to the IMGT TRBV, TRBD and TRBJ reference segments. Analysis was restricted to V-J combinations with a frequency above 0.0001, which covered roughly 99% of repertoires. A TCS score was defined as the ratio between F50 (clonal expansion) and ExV (chaos), using BLOSUM62-based TCRdist between CDR3 peptides within each V-J. Welch's t-statistics and random forest reduced roughly 500 V-J features to 10 to 15, which were used in a naive Bayes classifier (R e1071). The public sequencing data were trimmed at Q25 with fastp and processed into clonotypes with MiXCR by TCRdb, which kept only in-frame beta chains. Each CDR3 protein appears once, grouped with its most common genes and DNA. These V and J calls derive from TCRdb rather than the authors' analysis. This sample has some 300,000 distinct CDR3 sequences in its table, and 13% of those were observed once. Jointly, the top ten make up around 7.9% of the sample.

V is trimmed back by 6 bases and J by 6 bases, and the junction contains 6 bases that no gene match accounts for. There are 14 amino acids in the CDR3, from cysteine to phenylalanine inclusive. The only DNA kept is the CDR3, 42 bases in frame from the first base. Hyperthyroidism patients were newly diagnosed, had a disease duration of under 2 months, and were aged 18 to 65 years. Any patient with an uncontrolled infection, another autoimmune disease, pregnancy or lactation was excluded. Diagnoses relied on clinical symptoms, serum thyroxine and TRAb, thyroid ultrasound and orbital computed tomography. Blood from progressor patients was collected at the time of first diagnosis with hyperthyroidism, before any ophthalmopathy symptoms had appeared. Ficoll-Paque density gradient centrifugation was used to isolate PBMCs from about 9 ml of fresh peripheral blood. Progressor patients were defined as those initially diagnosed with Graves' hyperthyroidism in whom ophthalmopathy developed during follow-up. Total RNA was extracted with Trizol reagent, and quality was checked on an Agilent 2100 Bioanalyzer.

Recombination connected TRBV12-3 or TRBV12-4 to TRBJ2-5; a stretch of 11 junction bases matches TRBD1. The clonotype originates from a woman aged 30 to 39 with Graves' hyperthyroidism that later progressed to Graves' ophthalmopathy. Specimen: blood. The nucleotides are TGTGCCAGCAGCGGACAGGGGGCGCGGAAGACCCAGTACTTC. This gives the protein CASSGQGARKTQYF.